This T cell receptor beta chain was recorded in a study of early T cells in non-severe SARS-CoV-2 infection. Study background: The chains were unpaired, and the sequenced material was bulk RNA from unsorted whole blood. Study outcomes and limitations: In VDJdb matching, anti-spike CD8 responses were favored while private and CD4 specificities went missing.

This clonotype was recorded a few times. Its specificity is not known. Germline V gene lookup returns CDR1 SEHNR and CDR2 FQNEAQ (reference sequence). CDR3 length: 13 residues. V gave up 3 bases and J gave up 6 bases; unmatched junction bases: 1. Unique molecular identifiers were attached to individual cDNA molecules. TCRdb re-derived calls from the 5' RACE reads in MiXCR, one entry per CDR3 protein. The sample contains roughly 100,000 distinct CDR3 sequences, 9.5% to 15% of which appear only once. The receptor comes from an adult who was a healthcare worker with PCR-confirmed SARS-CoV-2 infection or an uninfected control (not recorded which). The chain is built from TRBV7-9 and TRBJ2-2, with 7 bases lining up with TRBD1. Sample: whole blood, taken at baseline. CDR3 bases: TGTGCCAGCAGCTTTGGACAGGCCGGGGAGCTGTTTTTT. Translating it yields CASSFGQAGELFF.